The source of this T cell receptor beta chain is a study of T cells in Graves' hyperthyroidism and ophthalmopathy. General study points: The model identified upcoming ophthalmopathy a median approximately 6.4 months ahead of onset.

The PBMCs were sourced from fresh peripheral blood (10 ml). RNA transcripts provided the source from which TCR beta CDR3 regions were amplified. HTBI primers were the set used in a first-round RT-PCR of the TCR CDR3. TCRdb re-derived calls from the multiplex PCR reads in MiXCR, one entry per CDR3 protein. The data show about 550,000 distinct CDR3 sequences, about 20% seen once. This clonotype was seen repeatedly, ten times or more. What it binds is not known. V lost 6 bases and J lost 3; bases outside the gene matches: 8. The germline gives CDR1 MNHNS, CDR2 SASEGT. The CDR3 runs to 15 residues. The origin of this receptor is a man in his late teens or twenties with Graves' hyperthyroidism. The V call is TRBV6-1, the J call TRBJ1-5; the match to TRBD1 covers 7 bases. Sequenced material: blood. CDR3 bases: TGTGCCAGCAGGACAGGGAATTCGGACAATCAGCCCCAGCATTTT. Translating it yields CASRTGNSDNQPQHF.